This TCR beta chain was recorded in a study of blood T cell repertoires in COVID-19. On the study more broadly: Whether acute or convalescent, the COVID-19 samples came from the United States, Italy and Spain. Sources were T cells, B-cell-depleted T cells, or PBMCs; the material itself was cDNA or gDNA.

Trimming took off 2 bases at V and 1 base at J, with 9 bases between the two ends. There are 15 residues in the CDR3. Germline lookup yields CDR1 SGHRS and CDR2 YFSETQ. Methods used by the authors: Scientists estimated how many nucleated cells there were by amplifying reference gene primers. Clones were read by immunoSEQ multiplex PCR, and TCRdb kept only the in-frame ones, dropping some. V and J calls and clone size are as listed in that table; D and trimming were resolved from the DNA. The repertoire consists of around 700,000 clones, with more than 80% occurring once and the leading ten covering roughly 0.25%.

The V gene is TRBV5-1, the J gene TRBJ1-4; possible D gene TRBD1, 5 bases. This TCR came from a woman aged 18-30 years with acute or convalescent COVID-19. Sequencing was done on a sample of peripheral blood. The chain's CDR3 is CASSFYGGTNEKLFF. In nucleotides, the CDR3 is TGCGCCAGCAGCTTCTACGGGGGAACTAATGAAAAACTGTTTTTT.